This entry lists 11 T cell receptor beta chains sequenced from one sample in a study of early T cells in non-severe SARS-CoV-2 infection (dated by TCRdb to the early 2020s). The method behind the library was 5' RACE. Sequencing took place on a NextSeq 500. TCRdb trimmed the raw reads at Q25, called clones with MiXCR and kept productive beta chains. For every CDR3 protein sequence, its rows merge into one entry that carries the most common genes and DNA. The sample table holds some 82,000 distinct CDR3 sequences, of which roughly an eighth were seen once. The top ten clonotypes cover about 2.6% of the sample. Sequencing input: whole blood. These receptors came from an adult who was a healthcare worker with PCR-confirmed SARS-CoV-2 infection or an uninfected control (not recorded which).

This clonotype was seen at least ten times. V usage is TRBV20-1 and J usage is TRBJ1-1, with TRBD1 identical over 9 bases. This CDR3 is built from 15 residues. The germline V gene encodes CDR1 DFQATT and CDR2 SNEGSKA (reference sequence). The J segment lost 3 bases and the V segment lost 2 bases, leaving 7 bases of the junction unmatched. The CDR3 is CSARPSRDRDTEAFF. Written as DNA, the CDR3 is TGCAGTGCTAGACCCTCCCGGGACAGGGACACTGAAGCTTTCTTT.

In its sample, this clonotype was seen many times. V usage is TRBV4-1 and J usage is TRBJ2-3; 15 bases fit TRBD2. V gave up 4 bases and J gave up 6 bases; unmatched junction bases: 8. The CDR3 extends over 17 amino acids. Germline assignment: CDR1 MGHRA and CDR2 YSYEKL. The DNA for the CDR3 is TGCGCCAGCAGCCCCCGGACTAGCGGGGGGGCTTCGGATACGCAGTATTTT. Protein: CASSPRTSGGASDTQYF.

Only a few counts were recorded for this clonotype. The rearrangement uses TRBV5-1 and TRBJ1-1; TRBD1 is a possible D gene (6 bases). The CDR3 consists of 15 residues. Trimming took off 0 bases at V and 4 bases at J, with 13 bases between the two ends. The germline V gene encodes CDR1 SGHRS and CDR2 YFSETQ. The CDR3 nucleotides are TGCGCCAGCAGCTTGGTGGCAGGGACAATCACTGAAGCTTTCTTT. Its translation: CASSLVAGTITEAFF.

Many counts were recorded for this clonotype. The rearrangement uses TRBV12-3 or TRBV12-4 and TRBJ2-3, with TRBD2 matching over 11 bases. The CDR3 is 18 amino acids. J lost 2 bases, V lost 2 bases, and 9 bases had no gene match. The CDR3: CASSLRARLAGLTDTQYF. The DNA for the CDR3 is TGTGCCAGCAGTTTAAGGGCCCGACTAGCGGGGCTCACAGATACGCAGTATTTT.

This clonotype was recorded at least ten times. The chain has TRBV11-3 and TRBJ2-1; 9 bases are a match to TRBD1. Germline V gene data show CDR1 as SGHNT and CDR2 as YENEEA. CDR3 length: 16 amino acids. V gave up 1 base and J gave up 7 bases; unmatched junction bases: 8. This chain's CDR3 is CASSLAGTGIENEQFF. CDR3 DNA sequence: TGTGCCAGCAGCTTAGCCGGGACAGGGATAGAGAATGAGCAGTTCTTC.

The chain combines TRBV9 with TRBJ1-2; no reliable D call. The germline V gene encodes CDR1 SGDLS and CDR2 YYNGEE. V was shortened by 1 base and J by 4 bases, with 8 bases between the two germline ends. CDR3 length: 13 residues. DNA of the CDR3: TGTGCCAGCAGCGTAAATAGCCTCTATGGCTACACCTTC. Its protein is CASSVNSLYGYTF.

This clonotype was observed at least ten times. This chain uses TRBV20-1 with TRBJ2-2; D gene ambiguous. Trimming took 2 bases from V and 5 from J, leaving 9 bases between them. Germline values: CDR1 DFQATT, CDR2 SNEGSKA (reference sequence). This CDR3 contains 13 residues. The CDR3 loop reads CSARTRSTGELFF. The CDR3 DNA sequence: TGCAGTGCTAGAACCCGGAGTACCGGGGAGCTGTTTTTT.

This clonotype was observed many times. The chain couples TRBV28 to TRBJ2-7; perhaps TRBD2 as D (6 bases). CDR1 MDHEN and CDR2 SYDVKM come from the germline V gene. Trimming shortened V by 6 bases and J by 0 bases, and 15 bases separated the two germline ends. CDR3 length: 15 amino acids. The CDR3 bases are TGTGCCAGCAGCCCCGGAGGGCTGAACTCCTACGAGCAGTACTTC. This translates into CASSPGGLNSYEQYF.

This clonotype was counted a few times. The gene calls are TRBV6-5 and TRBJ1-3, with 9 bases identical to TRBD1. Looked up from germline, CDR1 is MNHEY and CDR2 is SVGAGI. Germline trimming cut 6 bases from V and 4 bases from J; bases unmatched to any gene: 7. The CDR3 runs to 15 residues. The CDR3 nucleotides read TGTGCCAGCAGGCCCGGGACAGGGCCAGGAAACACCATATATTTT. It is translated as CASRPGTGPGNTIYF.

With respect to this clonotype: Relative to the germline gene, one junction end is altered; a read error may explain this. V and J are TRBV7-3 and TRBJ1-5; 8 bases fit TRBD1. The CDR3 spans 14 residues. The germline CDR1 and CDR2 sequences are SGHTA and FQGTGA. The CDR3 reads CASSPSGGNHPQHF. CDR3 coding DNA: TGTGCCAGCAGCCCCTCAGGGGGCAATCATCCCCAGCATTTT.

The chain employs TRBV6-2 or TRBV6-3 and TRBJ2-2, with D perhaps assigned TRBD1 or TRBD2 (5 bases each). Germline values: CDR1 MNHEY, CDR2 SVGEGT. Trimming removed 4 bases from V and 4 bases from J, with 7 bases in between. The CDR3 sequence is 13 residues long. CDR3 protein: CASSWGFTGELFF. The CDR3 coding sequence is TGTGCCAGCAGTTGGGGGTTCACCGGGGAGCTGTTTTTT.